Detailed here is one T cell receptor (beta chain). The record originates from a study of T cell changes during pregnancy in multiple sclerosis. Produced via immunoSEQ multiplex PCR; TCRdb's table is partial and in-frame only. The sample contains 90,000 to 100,000 clones, around 92% of which appear only once. The TCR sequence derives from a female donor in good health, enrolled as a control in a pregnancy study. This specimen consisted of peripheral blood, obtained after pregnancy.

The CDR3 DNA reads TGTGCCAGCAGCTTAGCGGAGGGTAACCCCACCTACGAGCAGTACTTC. Translated: CASSLAEGNPTYEQYF. The V and J genes are TRBV7-8 and TRBJ2-7; D may be TRBD2 (6 bases). The CDR3 has 16 amino acids. Trimming removed 0 bases from V and 2 bases from J, with 14 bases in between. The germline CDR1 and CDR2 sequences are SGHVS and FQNEAQ.